A single sample is the source of the 29 T cell receptor beta chains below, sequenced in a study of cytomegalovirus exposure and HLA in healthy donors. This PCR relied on a set of 60 Vbeta primers and 13 Jbeta primers. The protocol was immunoSEQ multiplex PCR, while the TCRdb copy is restricted to in-frame clones and leaves out a portion. Of 150,000 to 200,000 clones listed, 65% to 70% are singletons. The sequenced sample consisted of PBMCs. These TCRs come from a woman between 18 and 29 years old in good health and CMV-seropositive.

The chain combines TRBV6-5 with TRBJ2-7; 7 bases are a match to TRBD2. Losses at the gene ends were 7 bases for V and 5 bases for J; bases not matched to a gene: 14. Germline V gene lookup returns CDR1 MNHEY and CDR2 SVGAGI. There are 15 residues in the CDR3. The CDR3 loop reads CASKRTSSIPHEQYF. CDR3 in DNA: TGTGCCAGCAAACGGACTAGTTCTATCCCCCACGAGCAGTACTTC.

The chain has TRBV4-3 and TRBJ2-5; 7 bases are shared with TRBD1. The junction had 10 bases not matched to a gene; V was cut back by 0 bases and J by 3 bases. CDR3 length equals 17 residues. Germline lookup yields CDR1 LGHNA and CDR2 YSLEER. The CDR3 nucleotides read TGCGCCAGCAGCCAAGATCGTGTCTATACAGGGGAAGAGACCCAGTACTTC. It is translated as CASSQDRVYTGEETQYF.

The J gene is TRBJ2-1, the V gene TRBV6-6; weak D call: TRBD1 (6 bases). This CDR3 region has 16 residues. Germline V gives CDR1 MNHNY, CDR2 SVGAGI (reference sequence). Trimming took 6 bases from V and 3 from J, leaving 18 bases between them. CDR3 sequence reads: CASRPGDGGHYNEQFF. The CDR3 DNA is TGTGCCAGCAGACCAGGGGATGGGGGCCACTACAATGAGCAGTTCTTC.

This chain joins TRBV27 and TRBJ2-7, with 10 bases identical to TRBD1. This CDR3 contains 16 residues. Per the germline V gene, CDR1 is MNHEY and CDR2 is SMNVEV (reference sequence). V shed 2 bases, J shed 5 bases, and the junction held 9 bases outside the gene matches. CDR3 sequence (DNA): TGTGCCAGCAGTTTACGTCGACAGGGGGCGATCCACGAGCAGTACTTC. Its protein is CASSLRRQGAIHEQYF.

The rearrangement links TRBV15 to TRBJ1-3; D possibly corresponds to TRBD1 (5 bases). This CDR3 is built from 20 residues. CDR1 and CDR2 from the germline V gene are LNHNV and YYDKDF (reference sequence). V lost 1 base and J lost 0, with 22 bases in between. As DNA, the CDR3 is TGTGCCACCAGCAGAGCTAAGGGGAGGTTTAATTCGGTCTCTGGAAACACCATATATTTT. This sequence encodes CATSRAKGRFNSVSGNTIYF. The full variable domain, with the rest looked up from reference TRBV15 and TRBJ1-3, is DAMVIQNPRYQVTQFGKPVTLSCSQTLNHNVMYWYQQKSSQAPKLLFHYYDKDFNNEADTPDNFQSRRPNTSFCFLDIRSPGLGDTAMYLCATSRAKGRFNSVSGNTIYFGEGSWLTVV.

The chain uses TRBV27 and TRBJ2-4; TRBD2 is a possible D gene (5 bases). The CDR3 has 14 residues. CDR1 and CDR2 (germline): MNHEY, SMNVEV (reference sequence). Trimming pared 4 bases from V and 5 bases from J, leaving 12 bases between. CDR3 sequence (DNA): TGTGCCAGCAGTTCACATCTCGGGGAAAACATTCAGTACTTC. Its protein product is CASSSHLGENIQYF.

The rearrangement joins TRBV19 to TRBJ2-5; a possible D gene is TRBD1 (6 bases). CDR1 LNHDA and CDR2 SQIVND come from the germline V gene (reference sequence). The V end was cut by 6 bases, the J end by 2 bases, with 16 bases between. This CDR3 contains 15 residues. This chain's CDR3 is CASSPRQVNQETQYF. The CDR3 DNA sequence: TGTGCCAGTAGCCCTCGACAGGTCAATCAAGAGACCCAGTACTTC.

This clone appeared once. The chain joins TRBV4-1 to TRBJ2-1, with TRBD2 matching over 7 bases. V dropped 4 bases and J dropped 5; count of bases not matched to a gene: 2. CDR1 and CDR2 from the germline V gene are MGHRA and YSYEKL. CDR3 length equals 13 residues. The CDR3 sequence: CASSLGLNNEQFF. The CDR3 DNA reads TGCGCCAGCAGCCTGGGACTAAACAATGAGCAGTTCTTC.

This sequence joins TRBV29-1 and TRBJ2-1; TRBD1 might be the D (5 bases). The CDR3 loop spans 11 amino acids. CDR1 is SQVTM, CDR2 ANQGSEA, per germline. V was cut by 6 bases and J by 8 bases, with 11 bases left in between. CDR3 protein: CSVLRGDEQFF. The CDR3 bases are TGCAGCGTACTAAGGGGTGATGAGCAGTTCTTC.

This rearrangement joins TRBV6-5 to TRBJ2-7; D remains unclear. V was shortened by 5 bases and J by 0 bases, with 8 bases between the two germline ends. The CDR3 loop spans 13 amino acids. Germline CDR1 and CDR2: MNHEY and SVGAGI. The CDR3 region is CASSTMSSYEQYF. CDR3 sequence (DNA): TGTGCCAGCAGTACGATGAGCTCCTACGAGCAGTACTTC.

J is TRBJ1-1 and V is TRBV2; possibly TRBD1 for D (6 bases). The germline V gene has CDR1 SNHLY and CDR2 FYNNEI. V was trimmed by 6 bases and J by 9 bases, leaving 20 bases between them. This CDR3 is built from 14 residues. The CDR3 DNA reads TGTGCCAGCAGACGTCGACAGGTTGAAGCGCAAGCTTTCTTT. This encodes CASRRRQVEAQAFF.

The gene calls are TRBV27 and TRBJ2-7, with a possible D match to TRBD1 (5 bases). Trimming took 0 bases from V and 5 from J, leaving 8 bases between them. Germline V gene lookup returns CDR1 MNHEY and CDR2 SMNVEV (reference sequence). There are 13 residues in the CDR3. The CDR3 loop reads CASSLSRDHEQYF. In DNA, the CDR3 is TGTGCCAGCAGTTTATCCAGGGATCACGAGCAGTACTTC.

The rearrangement uses TRBV5-8 and TRBJ2-5; 11 bases fit TRBD2. Germline-derived CDR1 and CDR2 are SGHTS and YDEGEE. Trimming took 5 bases from V and 9 from J; bases not matched to a gene: 12. CDR3 length: 15 residues. CDR3 loop: CASRLTGTSGQPQYF. The CDR3 DNA reads TGTGCCAGCAGGCTCACCGGGACTAGCGGCCAGCCCCAGTACTTC.

V and J are TRBV6-6 and TRBJ1-5; weak D call: TRBD1 (6 bases). CDR1 is MNHNY and CDR2 is SVGAGI in the germline V gene (reference sequence). Deletions cut 7 bases from V and 5 bases from J, with 9 bases between. The CDR3 loop spans 12 amino acids. DNA of the CDR3: TGTGCCAGCAAACCAGGGGATCAGCCCCAGCATTTT. This translates into CASKPGDQPQHF.

CDR3 sequence (DNA): TGTGCCTGGAGCGGACTAGCGGGATACGACGAGCAGTACTTC. It encodes CAWSGLAGYDEQYF. The chain links TRBV30 to TRBJ2-7; the match to TRBD2 covers 12 bases. The CDR3 covers 14 residues. Germline V CDR1 and CDR2: GTSNPN, SVGIG (reference sequence). V lost 3 bases, J lost 5 bases, and 5 bases stayed unmatched.

The J gene is TRBJ1-1, the V gene TRBV4-2; 9 bases are a match to TRBD1. This CDR3 region has 15 residues. Germline V gene lookup returns CDR1 LGHNA and CDR2 YNFKEQ. V shed 4 bases and J 5 bases; nucleotides not matched to a gene: 8. The CDR3 here is CASSRLGTGYTEAFF. The DNA for the CDR3 is TGTGCCAGCAGCCGGTTGGGGACAGGGTATACTGAAGCTTTCTTT.

This chain uses TRBV6-6 with TRBJ1-2; D is undetermined. V gave up 7 bases and J gave up 4 bases, with 13 bases separating them. The germline CDR1 and CDR2 sequences are MNHNY and SVGAGI (reference sequence). This CDR3 region has 13 residues. The CDR3 spells CASTTGVAYGYTF. As DNA, the CDR3 is TGTGCCAGCACCACCGGGGTAGCCTATGGCTACACCTTC.

The chain has TRBV7-9 and TRBJ1-3, with D perhaps matching TRBD1 (5 bases). This CDR3 has 16 residues. V dropped 2 bases and J dropped 0 bases, with 11 bases sitting between them. The germline V gene has CDR1 SEHNR and CDR2 FQNEAQ (reference sequence). CDR3 coding DNA: TGTGCCAGCAGCTTAATAGGACAAAGCTCTGGAAACACCATATATTTT. It translates to CASSLIGQSSGNTIYF. The variable domain in full, completed from reference TRBV7-9 and TRBJ1-3, reads DTGVSQNPRHKITKRGQNVTFRCDPISEHNRLYWYRQTLGQGPEFLTYFQNEAQLEKSRLLSDRFSAERPKGSFSTLEIQRTEQGDSAMYLCASSLIGQSSGNTIYFGEGSWLTVV.

This clone was seen only a few times. In nucleotides, the CDR3 is TGTGCCACCAGCAGAGATGGGACAAGCAGCTCCTACGAGCAGTACTTC. It is translated as CATSRDGTSSSYEQYF. The chain joins TRBV15 to TRBJ2-7; weak D call: TRBD1 (6 bases). The V end was cut by 0 bases, the J end by 0 bases, with 12 bases between. This CDR3 contains 16 residues. The V gene's germline CDR1 is LNHNV and CDR2 YYDKDF (reference sequence).

The chain joins TRBV9 to TRBJ2-1; the match to TRBD2 covers 14 bases. Per germline, CDR1 SGDLS and CDR2 YYNGEE. The CDR3 runs 16 residues. V shed 3 bases and J 10 bases; nucleotides not matched to a gene: 9. DNA of the CDR3: TGTGCCAGCAGCGAGGGGACTAGCGGGAGACTATACGAGCAGTTCTTC. Its translation: CASSEGTSGRLYEQFF.

In its sample, this clone was seen a few times. The V and J genes are TRBV7-2 and TRBJ2-1; 7 nucleotides align to TRBD2. Germline loops: CDR1 SGHTA, CDR2 FQGNSA. V dropped 4 bases and J dropped 3; count of bases not matched to a gene: 6. The CDR3 consists of 15 residues. Written as DNA, the CDR3 is TGTGCCAGCAGCTCCCTGGGAGGGTTCTACAATGAGCAGTTCTTC. This translates into CASSSLGGFYNEQFF.

The chain recombines TRBV27 with TRBJ2-7, with a tentative D call TRBD1 (6 bases). V lost 6 bases, J lost 4 bases, and 13 bases lay in between. Germline CDR1 MNHEY, CDR2 SMNVEV (reference sequence). The CDR3 totals 13 residues. CDR3 in amino acids: CASSYGTSYEQYF. The CDR3 nucleotides are TGTGCCAGCAGCTACGGGACATCATACGAGCAGTACTTC.

This clone was detected only a few times. The chain carries TRBV29-1 and TRBJ2-1, with a weak D call TRBD2 (6 bases). The germline gives CDR1 SQVTM, CDR2 ANQGSEA. Trimming took off 6 bases at V and 9 bases at J, with 24 bases between the two ends. The CDR3 is 15 amino acids. As DNA, the CDR3 is TGCAGCGTAAAATCCCGCGGGGACTCCAGCCGTGAGCAGTTCTTC. Encoded protein: CSVKSRGDSSREQFF.

V and J are TRBV5-1 and TRBJ1-1; the match to TRBD1 covers 7 bases. Germline V gene data show CDR1 as SGHRS and CDR2 as YFSETQ. Trimming removed 1 base from V and 6 bases from J; junction bases left unmatched: 9. The CDR3 length is 15 residues. The CDR3 DNA sequence: TGCGCCAGCAGCTTGCGGTTTGACAGGGAGGCTGAAGCTTTCTTT. It is translated as CASSLRFDREAEAFF.

This clone was found once. The V and J genes are TRBV2 and TRBJ2-1, with D uncertain. The germline V gene has CDR1 SNHLY and CDR2 FYNNEI. This CDR3 is 13 amino acids long. The V gene lost 4 bases and the J gene lost 4 bases, with 8 bases spanning the gap. CDR3 region: CASSGNQYNEQFF. The CDR3 DNA sequence: TGTGCCAGCAGTGGTAACCAGTACAATGAGCAGTTCTTC.

The V gene is TRBV5-1, the J gene TRBJ2-5; weak D call: TRBD1 (5 bases). In germline, CDR1 is SGHRS, CDR2 YFSETQ. This CDR3 has 17 amino acids. V was clipped by 0 bases and J by 5 bases, with 20 bases between them. The CDR3 sequence: CASSLDFRVPRTETQYF. Here the CDR3 DNA reads TGCGCCAGCAGCTTGGATTTCAGGGTCCCCCGAACGGAGACCCAGTACTTC. Full variable domain (outside the CDR3, taken from reference TRBV5-1 and TRBJ2-5): KAGVTQTPRYLIKTRGQQVTLSCSPISGHRSVSWYQQTPGQGLQFLFEYFSETQRNKGNFPGRFSGRQFSNSRSEMNVSTLELGDSALYLCASSLDFRVPRTETQYFGPGTRLLVL.

The chain has TRBV27 and TRBJ2-1; TRBD1 is a possible D gene (6 bases). The germline V gene has CDR1 MNHEY and CDR2 SMNVEV (reference sequence). CDR3 length: 15 residues. Trimming pared 2 bases from V and 6 bases from J, leaving 14 bases between. DNA of the CDR3: TGTGCCAGCAGTTTACGAGCGGTCAGGGGCAATGAGCAGTTCTTC. It codes for CASSLRAVRGNEQFF.

The chain has TRBV29-1 and TRBJ1-3, with no clear D. With 6 bases removed from V and 0 bases from J, the gap between germline ends came to 12 bases. The CDR3 is made up of 14 amino acids. Germline CDR1 reads SQVTM; CDR2 reads ANQGSEA. The CDR3 coding sequence is TGCAGCGTGGTTTTCGGGAGCTCTGGAAACACCATATATTTT. Protein: CSVVFGSSGNTIYF.

V gene TRBV6-1 combines with J gene TRBJ1-1, with a weak D call TRBD1 (6 bases). Germline V CDR1 and CDR2: MNHNS, SASEGT. This CDR3 is built from 15 residues. V lost 1 base and J 3 bases, leaving 12 bases between the germline ends. This CDR3 is CASSEDEGDHTEAFF. CDR3 sequence (DNA): TGTGCCAGCAGTGAAGACGAGGGGGACCACACTGAAGCTTTCTTT.